The rows below give T cell receptor beta chains drawn from one sample of a study of CD8 T cells in ankylosing spondylitis. Each CDR3 protein gets one entry after TCRdb re-called the 5' RACE reads with MiXCR. The sample contains under 150,000 distinct CDR3 sequences, around 13% of which appear only once. What was sequenced was blood, either unsorted or a sorted T cell fraction (not recorded which). The receptors were gathered from a female donor with ankylosing spondylitis or in good health (not recorded which). CDR3s include the opening cysteine and the closing phenylalanine or tryptophan. The D gene is left open where the match is weak. The size field is filled for only some rows; it gives once, few, many or a size class.

d_call,clone_size,j_call,v_call,cdr3_nt,cdr3_aa
NA,few,TRBJ2-7,TRBV29-1,TGCTCCTGGCGGGCGGCCGGGGAGCAGTACTTC,CSWRAAGEQYF
NA,many,TRBJ1-2,TRBV20-1,TGCAGTGCTTCTTCGGCTCAGGGCCAATATGGCTACACCTTC,CSASSAQGQYGYTF
NA,many,TRBJ2-1,TRBV7-2,TGTGCCAGCAGCTTAAGGTACCACAATGAGCAGTTCTTC,CASSLRYHNEQFF
TRBD1,NA,TRBJ1-1,TRBV7-9,TGTGCCAGCAGCTCGCTCGGGACAGGGGGCACTGAAGCTTTCTTT,CASSSLGTGGTEAFF
NA,few,TRBJ2-5,TRBV7-7,TGTGCTAGCAGCACGACTGGATGGGAGACCCAGTACTTC,CASSTTGWETQYF
TRBD2,NA,TRBJ2-5,TRBV5-1,TGCGCCAGCAGCTTGGCGGGGGGGCACCCCGTCGAGACCCAGTACTTC,CASSLAGGHPVETQYF
TRBD1,NA,TRBJ1-5,TRBV12-3/TRBV12-4,TGTGCCAGCAGGCACGGGACAGTTAGCAATCAGCCCCAGCATTTT,CASRHGTVSNQPQHF
NA,NA,TRBJ1-6,TRBV7-9,TGTGCCAGCAGCTTCGTTGGGAACTTGAATTCACCCCTCCACTTT,CASSFVGNLNSPLHF
NA,many,TRBJ2-5,TRBV27,TGTGCCAGCAGTTTTGGTCCCATCGGGACCCAGTACTTC,CASSFGPIGTQYF
NA,many,TRBJ2-5,TRBV3-1,TGTGCCAGCAGCTTTAAACCGGGACCTGGAGGGGAGACCCAGTACTTC,CASSFKPGPGGETQYF
TRBD2,few,TRBJ2-7,TRBV12-3/TRBV12-4,TGTGCCACCCAGGGACTAGCGGGCGAGCAGTACTTC,CATQGLAGEQYF
NA,few,TRBJ1-1,TRBV10-3,TGTGCCATCAGTTGGACAGCCCCCATGAACACTGAAGCTTTCTTT,CAISWTAPMNTEAFF
NA,many,TRBJ1-2,TRBV27,TGTGCCAGCAGTGAATCCCTCGACAAACTCGACTTC,CASSESLDKLDF
NA,few,TRBJ1-2,TRBV20-1,TGCAGTGCTAGCCCAGGGGCCGGTGGCTACACCTTC,CSASPGAGGYTF
NA,many,TRBJ2-5,TRBV20-1,TGCAGTGCTAGTGCTCAGGGGAGGGAGACCCAGTACTTC,CSASAQGRETQYF
TRBD2,NA,TRBJ2-1,TRBV5-5,TGTGCCAGCAGCCCCGCTAGCGGGGCTTCCTACAATGAGCAGTTCTTC,CASSPASGASYNEQFF
TRBD2,many,TRBJ2-7,TRBV5-1,TGCGCCAGCAGCCCCGGGACTAGCGGGGGGATTTCCTACGAGCAGTACTTC,CASSPGTSGGISYEQYF
TRBD2,NA,TRBJ2-3,TRBV10-3,TGTGCCATCAGTGGATATAGCGGGGGACTCCTAGATACGCAGTATTTT,CAISGYSGGLLDTQYF
TRBD1,NA,TRBJ1-2,TRBV20-1,TGCAGTGCTATGACAGGGGAGCCCCATGGCTACACCTTC,CSAMTGEPHGYTF
NA,many,TRBJ2-1,TRBV12-3/TRBV12-4,TGTGCCAGCAGTTTAGGGGAAAACAATGAGCAGTTCTTC,CASSLGENNEQFF
TRBD2,NA,TRBJ2-2,TRBV7-2,TGTGCCAGCAGTTTTACTAGCGGGGTTACCGGGGAGCTGTTTTTT,CASSFTSGVTGELFF
TRBD2,NA,TRBJ2-5,TRBV12-3/TRBV12-4,TGTGCCAGCACCGTGCGGGGTGCGGGGGGGACCCAAGAGACCCAGTACTTC,CASTVRGAGGTQETQYF
TRBD2,NA,TRBJ2-1,TRBV20-1,TGCAGTGCCCCAGGGACTAGCGGTTCCTACAATGAGCAGTTCTTC,CSAPGTSGSYNEQFF
TRBD2,NA,TRBJ2-7,TRBV29-1,TGCAGCGCAAGGGAAGCGGGAGGCCGCTCCTACGAGCAGTACTTC,CSAREAGGRSYEQYF
TRBD1,NA,TRBJ2-7,TRBV5-1,TGCGCCAGCAGCCGCACCGGGACAGGGCCCCTCGCGCAGTACTTC,CASSRTGTGPLAQYF
TRBD1,NA,TRBJ2-1,TRBV27,TGTGCCAGCAGTTTAACGTCTGGGACAGGGGTTAGGAATGAGCAGTTCTTC,CASSLTSGTGVRNEQFF